This T cell receptor beta chain originates from a study of T cell repertoires in cytomegalovirus infection. Via MiXCR, TCRdb re-called the reads, giving one row per CDR3 protein. The top ten clones hold 20% of a sample with fewer than 350,000 distinct CDR3 sequences, approximately 32% of them seen once. The CDR3 is 14 amino acids. The V end was cut by 0 bases, the J end by 6 bases, with 11 bases between. Concerning this clonotype itself: What it recognizes is unknown.

The source was cultured PBMCs, collected from culture after CMV antigen stimulation. J is TRBJ1-2 and V is TRBV12-3 or TRBV12-4; D might be TRBD1 (6 bases). The sequence was collected from a human donor in good health (CMV status not recorded). Some clones in this sample may be carry-over from other donors' samples. Written as DNA, the CDR3 is TGTGCCAGCAGTTTAGCCAGGGGAGGGAATGGCTACACCTTC. It codes for CASSLARGGNGYTF.